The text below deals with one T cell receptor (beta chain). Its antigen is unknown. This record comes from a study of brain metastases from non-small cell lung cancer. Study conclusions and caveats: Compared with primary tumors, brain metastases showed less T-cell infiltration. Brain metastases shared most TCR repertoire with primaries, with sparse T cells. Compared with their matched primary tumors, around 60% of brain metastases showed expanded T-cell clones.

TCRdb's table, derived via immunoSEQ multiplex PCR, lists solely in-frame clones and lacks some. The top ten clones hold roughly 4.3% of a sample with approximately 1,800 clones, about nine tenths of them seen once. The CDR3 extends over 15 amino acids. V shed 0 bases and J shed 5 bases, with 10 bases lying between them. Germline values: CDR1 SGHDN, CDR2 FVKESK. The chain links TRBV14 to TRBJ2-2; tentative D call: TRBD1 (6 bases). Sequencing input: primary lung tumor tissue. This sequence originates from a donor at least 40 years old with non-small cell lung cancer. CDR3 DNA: TGTGCCAGCAGCCAAGACAGGGGAAGGACCGGGGAGCTGTTTTTT. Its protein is CASSQDRGRTGELFF.